Below, 31 T cell receptor beta chains from the same sample are listed, as sequenced in a study of OX40 agonist ivuxolimab in advanced cancers. Clones were sequenced by immunoSEQ multiplex PCR, and TCRdb holds only the in-frame ones, with some missing. The sample shows 95,000 to 100,000 clones, around 83% of them seen only once. Source: CD4+ or CD8+ T cells sorted from blood, taken in a trial of the OX40 agonist ivuxolimab. The origin of the receptors is an adult with an advanced solid tumor such as melanoma, head and neck, liver or kidney cancer.

This chain uses TRBV2 with TRBJ1-4, with 9 bases fitting TRBD1. CDR1 and CDR2 from the germline V gene are SNHLY and FYNNEI. V was pared by 4 bases and J by 7 bases, with 7 bases of the junction left unmatched. There are 15 residues in the CDR3. The DNA of the CDR3 is TGTGCCAGCAGTGCACAGGGGGCTAGGGGTGAAAAACTGTTTTTT. This gives the protein CASSAQGARGEKLFF. Full variable domain (rest looked up from reference TRBV2 and TRBJ1-4): EPEVTQTPSHQVTQMGQEVILRCVPISNHLYFYWYRQILGQKVEFLVSFYNNEISEKSEIFDDQFSVERPDGSNFTLKIRSTKLEDSAMYFCASSAQGARGEKLFFGSGTQLSVL.

This sequence joins TRBV4-2 and TRBJ2-1; 7 positions match TRBD2. V was pared by 1 base and J by 7 bases, with 10 bases of the junction left unmatched. The length of the CDR3 is 16 residues. From germline, CDR1 is LGHNA and CDR2 YNFKEQ. This CDR3 is CASSQVGGDSGNEQFF. The CDR3 region has the DNA TGTGCCAGCAGCCAAGTTGGGGGGGATTCGGGAAATGAGCAGTTCTTC.

The chain employs TRBV2 and TRBJ2-3; perhaps D is TRBD1 or TRBD2 (7 bases each). This CDR3 contains 18 residues. V shed 6 bases and J shed 1 base, with 23 bases lying between them. CDR1 is SNHLY and CDR2 is FYNNEI in the germline V gene. This chain's CDR3 is CASRDRMGREPRTDTQYF. In DNA, the CDR3 is TGTGCCAGCAGGGACAGGATGGGGCGGGAGCCGCGCACAGATACGCAGTATTTT.

The chain joins TRBV19 to TRBJ2-7; 9 nucleotides line up with TRBD1. Germline CDR1 is LNHDA and CDR2 is SQIVND (reference sequence). V was pared by 2 bases and J by 4 bases, with 6 bases of the junction left unmatched. This CDR3 contains 15 residues. This CDR3 reads CASSIRPGTGYEQYF. In nucleotides, the CDR3 is TGTGCCAGTAGTATACGCCCCGGGACAGGGTACGAGCAGTACTTC.

The J gene is TRBJ1-6, the V gene TRBV18; D unresolved. Trimming took off 2 bases at V and 0 bases at J, with 11 bases between the two ends. CDR3 length equals 17 residues. Germline values: CDR1 KGHSH, CDR2 LQKENI. CDR3 loop: CASSPAPLSSYNSPLHF. The DNA of the CDR3 is TGTGCCAGCTCACCAGCTCCGCTAAGCTCCTATAATTCACCCCTCCACTTT.

This chain joins TRBV5-1 and TRBJ2-6, with 7 bases identical to TRBD1. Germline V gene sequence: CDR1 SGHRS, CDR2 YFSETQ. This CDR3 region has 18 residues. The J segment lost 2 bases and the V segment lost 4 bases, leaving 12 bases of the junction unmatched. This CDR3 is CASSGQAEQGAGANVLTF. Written as DNA, the CDR3 is TGCGCCAGCAGCGGACAGGCCGAACAGGGTGCTGGGGCCAACGTCCTGACTTTC.

This clone was seen only once. V and J are TRBV15 and TRBJ2-1; maybe TRBD1 (7 bases). The ends were cut back, 5 bases at V and 4 bases at J, with 15 bases in the middle. Germline values: CDR1 LNHNV, CDR2 YYDKDF (reference sequence). The CDR3 runs 15 residues. The CDR3 spells CATSVRAGGYNEQFF. CDR3 coding DNA: TGTGCCACCAGCGTGAGGGCAGGGGGGTACAATGAGCAGTTCTTC.

As for this clone: This specimen includes other DNA sequences encoding the same CDR3. This chain joins TRBV9 and TRBJ2-7; D unclear. The germline V and J ends were trimmed by 4 bases and 2 bases, with 7 bases remaining between them. The CDR3 consists of 12 residues. CDR1 is SGDLS, CDR2 YYNGEE, per germline. Written as DNA, the CDR3 is TGTGCCAGCAGCCCCCGGACCTACGAGCAGTACTTC. Protein: CASSPRTYEQYF.

The rearrangement links TRBV27 to TRBJ2-1; TRBD2 matches 11 bases. Germline V gives CDR1 MNHEY, CDR2 SMNVEV (reference sequence). The J segment lost 3 bases and the V segment lost 6 bases, leaving 19 bases of the junction unmatched. This CDR3 spans 20 amino acids. The CDR3 reads CASSPLNHRRGLAVYNEQFF. The CDR3 DNA reads as TGTGCCAGCAGCCCACTCAACCACCGGAGGGGACTAGCGGTCTACAATGAGCAGTTCTTC.

The genes are TRBV15 and TRBJ2-1; 8 bases match TRBD1. CDR3 length: 15 amino acids. J lost 5 bases, V lost 4 bases, and 7 bases had no gene match. The germline gives CDR1 LNHNV, CDR2 YYDKDF (reference sequence). The CDR3 is CATSTRQGTNNEQFF. The CDR3 DNA reads as TGTGCCACCAGCACCCGACAGGGGACGAACAATGAGCAGTTCTTC. Using reference TRBV15 and TRBJ2-1 for the parts outside the CDR3, the full variable domain is DAMVIQNPRYQVTQFGKPVTLSCSQTLNHNVMYWYQQKSSQAPKLLFHYYDKDFNNEADTPDNFQSRRPNTSFCFLDIRSPGLGDTAMYLCATSTRQGTNNEQFFGPGTRLTVL.

The chain recombines TRBV12-5 with TRBJ1-6, with 9 bases that match TRBD1. V trimming: 6 bases; J trimming: 6 bases; junction bases outside the gene matches: 6. The CDR3 loop spans 15 amino acids. CDR1 LGHNT and CDR2 FRNRAP come from the germline V gene. The CDR3 DNA is TGTGCTAGTGGGGGACAGGGAATTACTAATTCACCCCTCCACTTT. Protein sequence: CASGGQGITNSPLHF. The entire variable domain, with the rest obtained from reference TRBV12-5 and TRBJ1-6, is as follows: DARVTQTPRHKVTEMGQEVTMRCQPILGHNTVFWYRQTMMQGLELLAYFRNRAPLDDSGMPKDRFSAEMPDATLATLKIQPSEPRDSAVYFCASGGQGITNSPLHFGNGTRLTVT.

The rearrangement joins TRBV9 to TRBJ2-3, with 13 bases identical to TRBD2. CDR3 length: 16 amino acids. Germline V gene lookup returns CDR1 SGDLS and CDR2 YYNGEE. Trimming at V came to 4 bases and at J to 3 bases, leaving 5 bases not matched to a gene. The DNA of the CDR3 is TGTGCCAGCAGCCTCGGGACTAGCGGGGTAACAGATACGCAGTATTTT. This translates into CASSLGTSGVTDTQYF.

The chain recombines TRBV9 with TRBJ1-2; 9 bases match TRBD1. The CDR3 sequence is 15 residues long. Germline V gene data show CDR1 as SGDLS and CDR2 as YYNGEE. J was trimmed by 4 bases and V by 4 bases; bases with no gene match: 8. This CDR3 reads CASSPNRGLSYGYTF. The CDR3 coding sequence is TGTGCCAGCAGCCCAAACAGGGGGCTCAGCTATGGCTACACCTTC.

The chain links TRBV13 to TRBJ2-7; 7 nucleotides agree with TRBD2. Germline V gene sequence: CDR1 PRHDT, CDR2 FYEKMQ (reference sequence). The CDR3 length is 13 residues. Trimming removed 0 bases from V and 7 bases from J; junction bases left unmatched: 3. CDR3 in amino acids: CASSLGRGKEQYF. Written as DNA, the CDR3 is TGTGCCAGCAGCTTAGGGCGGGGGAAAGAGCAGTACTTC.

The V and J genes are TRBV27 and TRBJ2-1, with D hard to call. V was clipped by 5 bases and J by 7 bases, with 15 bases between them. Germline values: CDR1 MNHEY, CDR2 SMNVEV (reference sequence). This CDR3 is 14 amino acids long. The CDR3 DNA sequence: TGTGCCAGCAGTGCTTATCAGGCCCAGAATGAGCAGTTCTTC. Amino acid sequence: CASSAYQAQNEQFF.

V is TRBV11-2 and J is TRBJ2-7, with 7 bases that match TRBD1. V trimming: 5 bases; J trimming: 0 bases; junction bases outside the gene matches: 13. Germline-derived CDR1 and CDR2 are SGHAT and FQNNGV. The CDR3 extends over 17 amino acids. CDR3 sequence: CASSVFSGTANSYEQYF. The CDR3 coding sequence is TGTGCCAGCAGCGTCTTCTCCGGGACAGCCAACTCCTACGAGCAGTACTTC.

This clone was seen a handful of times. V usage is TRBV28 and J usage is TRBJ1-3, with unresolved D. The germline V and J ends were trimmed by 2 bases and 7 bases, with 9 bases remaining between them. CDR1 is MDHEN and CDR2 is SYDVKM in the germline V gene. The CDR3 runs to 13 residues. The CDR3 nucleotides are TGTGCCAGCAGTTTAGACGACCGGAACACCATATATTTT. Residues: CASSLDDRNTIYF.

V and J are TRBV30 and TRBJ1-2; D unclear. V dropped 4 bases and J dropped 3 bases, with 9 bases sitting between them. Germline CDR1 GTSNPN, CDR2 SVGIG (reference sequence). The CDR3 has 12 amino acids. The CDR3 DNA sequence: TGTGCCTGGACAGAAGAAGACTATGGCTACACCTTC. Its translation is CAWTEEDYGYTF.

The chain has TRBV10-1 and TRBJ2-3; 11 nucleotides match TRBD2. The V and J ends lost 1 base and 4 bases, in that order; junction bases with no gene match: 4. The germline gives CDR1 WNHNN, CDR2 SYGVQD (reference sequence). The CDR3 sequence is 16 residues long. This CDR3 is CASSELTSGRADTQYF. CDR3 coding DNA: TGCGCCAGCAGTGAGTTAACTAGCGGGAGAGCAGATACGCAGTATTTT.

This chain joins TRBV25-1 and TRBJ1-6, with D uncertain. Trimming left V 6 bases short and J 7 bases short, with 13 bases between. Germline CDR1 is MGHDK and CDR2 is SYGVNS. This CDR3 is 14 amino acids long. The CDR3: CASRDGTWNSPLHF. CDR3 nucleotide sequence: TGTGCCAGCAGAGACGGCACTTGGAATTCACCCCTCCACTTT.

The rearrangement uses TRBV20-1 and TRBJ1-1; D gene uncertain. This CDR3 comprises 9 residues. Germline CDR1 reads DFQATT; CDR2 reads SNEGSKA (reference sequence). The CDR3 protein is CRPPAEAFF. In DNA, the CDR3 is TGCAGGCCCCCGGCTGAAGCTTTCTTT.

This clone was counted only a few times. The chain carries TRBV11-1 and TRBJ1-6, with D maybe TRBD1 (6 bases). The V gene's germline CDR1 is SGHAT and CDR2 FQDESV (reference sequence). Trimming cost V 5 bases and J 6 bases, with 14 bases left between them. This CDR3 comprises 15 residues. In DNA, the CDR3 is TGTGCCAGCAGCCTCGTAGGGGGGAGTAATTCACCCCTCCACTTT. It translates to CASSLVGGSNSPLHF.

A note on this clone: Other DNA sequences of this sample code for an identical CDR3. This chain uses TRBV21-1 with TRBJ1-2; the tabulated D call, TRBD1, remains unverified against the DNA. TRBV21-1 is a pseudogene. The CDR3 covers 16 residues. As DNA, the CDR3 is TGTGCCAGCAGCAAGGCACCGGGACAGGGTTCCTATGGCTACACCTTC. Residues: CASSKAPGQGSYGYTF.

The V call is TRBV9, the J call TRBJ2-1; maybe TRBD2 (7 bases). Germline V CDR1 and CDR2: SGDLS, YYNGEE. The CDR3 has 13 residues. V lost 0 bases to trimming and J lost 15 bases, with 16 bases between them. CDR3 nucleotides: TGTGCCAGCAGCGTAGACCCCAGGGGAGGGCTGTTCTTC. As protein: CASSVDPRGGLFF. The whole variable domain, remainder taken from reference TRBV9 and TRBJ2-1, is DSGVTQTPKHLITATGQRVTLRCSPRSGDLSVYWYQQSLDQGLQFLIQYYNGEERAKGNILERFSAQQFPDLHSELNLSSLELGDSALYFCASSVDPRGGLFFGPGTRLTVL.

This chain uses TRBV11-2 with TRBJ2-5; 9 positions match TRBD2. Germline V gives CDR1 SGHAT, CDR2 FQNNGV. The CDR3 extends over 16 amino acids. The ends lost 5 bases at V and 5 bases at J; junction bases unmatched: 12. The CDR3 sequence: CASSNGRRGGRETQYF. As DNA, the CDR3 is TGTGCCAGCAGCAACGGGCGGCGGGGGGGCAGGGAGACCCAGTACTTC.

The chain couples TRBV30 to TRBJ1-5; TRBD1 agrees at 7 bases. V lost 4 bases to trimming and J lost 5 bases; unmatched junction nucleotides: 8. The CDR3 has 14 amino acids. Germline values: CDR1 GTSNPN, CDR2 SVGIG (reference sequence). Here the CDR3 reads CAWNLGQLYQPQHF. As DNA, the CDR3 is TGTGCCTGGAACTTGGGACAGCTATATCAGCCCCAGCATTTT.

This rearrangement joins TRBV29-1 to TRBJ2-7; TRBD1 is a possible D gene (6 bases). This CDR3 spans 11 amino acids. The germline V and J ends were trimmed by 4 bases and 6 bases, with 10 bases remaining between them. Germline lookup yields CDR1 SQVTM and CDR2 ANQGSEA. CDR3 DNA sequence: TGCAGCGTTGTAGGGGGTCGCGAGCAGTACTTC. Amino acids: CSVVGGREQYF.

This chain links TRBV7-3 with TRBJ2-1; possible D gene TRBD2, 5 bases. Per the germline V gene, CDR1 is SGHTA and CDR2 is FQGTGA. This CDR3 contains 15 residues. Trimming left V 3 bases short and J 6 bases short, with 15 bases between. The CDR3 loop reads CASSLGGSPLNEQFF. CDR3 in DNA: TGTGCCAGCAGCTTGGGCGGGTCCCCCCTCAATGAGCAGTTCTTC.

J is TRBJ2-6 and V is TRBV28; tentative D call: TRBD2 (5 bases). Germline V gene lookup returns CDR1 MDHEN and CDR2 SYDVKM. This CDR3 is 19 amino acids long. V lost 5 bases, J lost 0 bases, and 20 bases lay in between. For the CDR3, the DNA is TGTGCCAGCAGTCTGATTTCGGGAAGGAGACTCTCTGGGGCCAACGTCCTGACTTTC. It codes for CASSLISGRRLSGANVLTF.

The J gene is TRBJ2-1, the V gene TRBV2; D is possibly TRBD2 (6 bases). The germline V gene has CDR1 SNHLY and CDR2 FYNNEI. V was shortened by 6 bases and J by 0 bases, with 15 bases between the two germline ends. CDR3 length: 16 amino acids. The DNA of the CDR3 is TGTGCCAGCAGGACCGGGACTTCGAGCTCCTACAATGAGCAGTTCTTC. Translating it yields CASRTGTSSSYNEQFF.

J is TRBJ1-5 and V is TRBV2, with D possibly being TRBD1 (6 bases). Trimming removed 5 bases from V and 12 bases from J, with 26 bases in between. CDR3 length equals 16 residues. CDR1 and CDR2 (germline): SNHLY, FYNNEI. CDR3 coding DNA: TGTGCCAGCAGTTTTCCAAAGGGGGAGGCTGTTGGCCTCCAGCATTTT. Encoded protein: CASSFPKGEAVGLQHF.